Below are 30 T cell receptor beta chains sequenced from a single sample in a study of blood T cell repertoires in COVID-19. Produced via immunoSEQ multiplex PCR; TCRdb's table is partial and in-frame only. The table records about 190,000 clones, around 80% of them present only once. The sample taken for sequencing was peripheral blood. The receptors stem from a man aged 45-60 years who had recovered from COVID-19.

V usage is TRBV5-6 and J usage is TRBJ2-7, with a weak D call TRBD1 (5 bases). V lost 4 bases to trimming and J lost 1 base, with 9 bases between them. Germline V CDR1 and CDR2: SGHDT, YYEEEE. The length of the CDR3 is 13 residues. CDR3 loop: CASSTGRSYEQYF. CDR3 nucleotide sequence: TGTGCCAGCAGCACAGGACGGTCCTACGAGCAGTACTTC.

The rearrangement uses TRBV12-3 or TRBV12-4 and TRBJ2-1, with 13 nucleotides matching TRBD2. V trimming: 5 bases; J trimming: 15 bases; junction bases outside the gene matches: 7. The CDR3 is 13 amino acids. For the CDR3, the DNA is TGTGCCAGCAGTGATGGACTAGCGGGAGATGGGTTCTTC. Translation gives CASSDGLAGDGFF.

The chain uses TRBV27 and TRBJ2-7; 9 nucleotides line up with TRBD1. Germline-derived CDR1 and CDR2 are MNHEY and SMNVEV (reference sequence). The CDR3 has 14 residues. After removal of 6 bases from V and 2 bases from J, the junction contained 5 bases not matched to a gene. CDR3 in amino acids: CASSEGTGPYEQYF. For the CDR3, the DNA is TGTGCCAGCAGCGAAGGGACAGGGCCCTACGAGCAGTACTTC.

The V and J genes are TRBV5-1 and TRBJ2-2; 9 bases are a match to TRBD1. CDR3 size: 15 residues. With V trimmed by 4 bases and J by 5 bases, 6 bases remained unmatched. The V gene's germline CDR1 is SGHRS and CDR2 YFSETQ. The CDR3 DNA reads as TGCGCCAGCAGCCCAAGGACAGGGGAGACCGGGGAGCTGTTTTTT. This codes for CASSPRTGETGELFF. Full variable domain (missing parts from reference TRBV5-1 and TRBJ2-2): KAGVTQTPRYLIKTRGQQVTLSCSPISGHRSVSWYQQTPGQGLQFLFEYFSETQRNKGNFPGRFSGRQFSNSRSEMNVSTLELGDSALYLCASSPRTGETGELFFGEGSRLTVL.

The chain is built from TRBV28 and TRBJ2-1, with 11 nucleotides matching TRBD2. V gave up 5 bases and J gave up 8 bases; unmatched junction bases: 5. The CDR3 spans 14 residues. Germline CDR1 is MDHEN and CDR2 is SYDVKM. CDR3 DNA: TGTGCCAGCAGTGAACTAGCGGGGGTATATGAGCAGTTCTTC. It yields the protein CASSELAGVYEQFF.

The chain employs TRBV30 and TRBJ2-5; perhaps TRBD2 as D (6 bases). Germline V gives CDR1 GTSNPN, CDR2 SVGIG (reference sequence). The CDR3 extends over 16 amino acids. The V and J ends lost 1 base and 5 bases respectively, with 20 bases between them. The CDR3, as DNA: TGTGCCTGGAGTGACCTCGGGGGAGAGAGCCTGGAGACCCAGTACTTC. Its protein is CAWSDLGGESLETQYF.

J is TRBJ2-1 and V is TRBV11-3, with 12 positions matching TRBD2. This CDR3 comprises 15 residues. V gave up 5 bases and J gave up 9 bases; unmatched junction bases: 8. Germline CDR1 SGHNT, CDR2 YENEEA. The CDR3 region is CASSRLAGDWGEQFF. The CDR3 nucleotides are TGTGCCAGCAGCCGACTAGCGGGAGATTGGGGTGAGCAGTTCTTC.

The chain has TRBV6-1 and TRBJ2-1, with 8 positions matching TRBD2. From germline, CDR1 is MNHNS and CDR2 SASEGT. This CDR3 comprises 12 residues. With 9 bases clipped from V and 15 bases from J, the junction kept 13 bases outside the gene matches. CDR3 bases: TGTGCCAGTAGTCAAGCGGGAGTACTACCGTTCTTC. Translating it yields CASSQAGVLPFF.

The chain is built from TRBV7-8 and TRBJ2-3; D possibly corresponds to TRBD2 (5 bases). The V gene's germline CDR1 is SGHVS and CDR2 FQNEAQ. Deletions cut 4 bases from V and 6 bases from J, with 14 bases between. The CDR3 totals 14 residues. The CDR3, as DNA: TGTGCCAGCAGCTCTGGGAGAACTAGTGATACGCAGTATTTT. It translates to CASSSGRTSDTQYF. The full variable domain, completed using reference TRBV7-8 and TRBJ2-3, is GAGVSQSPRYKVAKRGQDVALRCDPISGHVSLFWYQQALGQGPEFLTYFQNEAQLDKSGLPSDRFFAERPEGSVSTLKIQRTQQEDSAVYLCASSSGRTSDTQYFGPGTRLTVL.

CDR3 region: CASSYVSYEQYF. The CDR3 DNA reads TGTGCCAGCAGCTACGTAAGCTACGAGCAGTACTTC. The chain uses TRBV2 and TRBJ2-7; D unresolved. The CDR3 runs to 12 residues. V was trimmed by 6 bases and J by 3 bases, leaving 9 bases between them. Per the germline V gene, CDR1 is SNHLY and CDR2 is FYNNEI.

The genes are TRBV6-2 or TRBV6-3 and TRBJ2-2; TRBD1 matches 7 bases. Germline V CDR1 and CDR2: MNHEY, SVGEGT. After removal of 3 bases from V and 1 base from J, the junction contained 2 bases not matched to a gene. This CDR3 has 15 amino acids. CDR3: CASSYGQENTGELFF. The CDR3 DNA reads as TGTGCCAGCAGTTATGGACAGGAGAACACCGGGGAGCTGTTTTTT.

This clone came up once. The CDR3 spells CASSQRQGDYGYTF. The CDR3 region has the DNA TGTGCCAGCAGCCAGCGACAGGGTGACTATGGCTACACCTTC. This chain links TRBV5-6 with TRBJ1-2; TRBD1 aligns across 7 bases. Germline V gene lookup returns CDR1 SGHDT and CDR2 YYEEEE. Germline trimming cut 4 bases from V and 3 bases from J; bases unmatched to any gene: 6. This CDR3 region has 14 residues.

The CDR3 sequence is CASSRQGAGTEAFF. In DNA form, the CDR3 reads TGTGCCAGCAGTAGACAGGGGGCGGGCACTGAAGCTTTCTTT. The chain employs TRBV2 and TRBJ1-1; 10 positions agree with TRBD1. This CDR3 has 14 amino acids. Germline CDR1 SNHLY, CDR2 FYNNEI. V was clipped by 5 bases and J by 4 bases; unmatched bases: 4.

The count of this clone is one. The V call is TRBV7-2, the J call TRBJ2-1; 10 bases match TRBD2. The junction had 8 bases not matched to a gene; V was cut back by 8 bases and J by 4 bases. Germline assignment: CDR1 SGHTA and CDR2 FQGNSA. The length of the CDR3 is 15 residues. DNA for the CDR3: TGTGCCAGCCGAGCCGGGACTAGCGAATACAATGAGCAGTTCTTC. This codes for CASRAGTSEYNEQFF.

This clone appeared a few times. The V and J genes are TRBV4-3 and TRBJ1-5; D remains ambiguous. Germline CDR1 is LGHNA and CDR2 is YSLEER. V lost 0 bases, J lost 7 bases, and 7 bases lay in between. This CDR3 comprises 13 residues. The CDR3 here is CASSQERRQPQHF. The CDR3 DNA is TGCGCCAGCAGCCAAGAAAGGCGGCAGCCCCAGCATTTT.

The V and J genes are TRBV5-6 and TRBJ1-1, with TRBD1 identical over 7 bases. J gave up 5 bases and V 1 base, and 5 bases lay outside the gene matches. Germline CDR1 reads SGHDT; CDR2 reads YYEEEE. The CDR3 is 14 residues long. The CDR3 here is CASSLTGVWTEAFF. In DNA form, the CDR3 reads TGTGCCAGCAGCTTGACAGGGGTGTGGACTGAAGCTTTCTTT.

In its sample, this clone was seen once. The chain joins TRBV27 to TRBJ2-2; 7 bases line up with TRBD1. The CDR3 length is 16 residues. The germline V gene encodes CDR1 MNHEY and CDR2 SMNVEV (reference sequence). V was clipped by 6 bases and J by 1 base; unmatched bases: 8. The CDR3 reads CASSRDRTGNTGELFF. CDR3 DNA sequence: TGTGCCAGCAGCCGTGATAGGACAGGGAACACCGGGGAGCTGTTTTTT.

This chain uses TRBV24-1 with TRBJ1-2; possible D gene TRBD1, 6 bases. The germline gives CDR1 KGHDR, CDR2 SFDVKD. The germline V and J ends were trimmed by 11 bases and 8 bases, with 23 bases remaining between them. The CDR3 consists of 14 residues. Here the CDR3 reads CAISPGDGMRGYTF. CDR3 in DNA: TGTGCCATCTCTCCAGGGGATGGCATGAGAGGCTACACCTTC.

The chain recombines TRBV5-6 with TRBJ2-3, with D possibly being TRBD1 (6 bases). This CDR3 is built from 16 residues. The germline V and J ends were trimmed by 4 bases and 2 bases, with 17 bases remaining between them. Germline CDR1 is SGHDT and CDR2 is YYEEEE. The CDR3 spells CASSEETGFFTDTQYF. CDR3 bases: TGTGCCAGCAGCGAGGAGACAGGATTCTTCACAGATACGCAGTATTTT.

J is TRBJ1-5 and V is TRBV20-1; D call uncertain. Germline loops: CDR1 DFQATT, CDR2 SNEGSKA (reference sequence). This CDR3 has 13 residues. V was cut by 6 bases and J by 0 bases, with 9 bases left in between. The CDR3 nucleotides read TGCAGTGCCAGTATTTATAGCAATCAGCCCCAGCATTTT. Its translation is CSASIYSNQPQHF.

V is TRBV28 and J is TRBJ2-5; perhaps TRBD1 as D (6 bases). The ends were cut back, 5 bases at V and 7 bases at J, with 14 bases in the middle. In germline, CDR1 is MDHEN, CDR2 SYDVKM. This CDR3 is 13 amino acids long. CDR3 protein: CASSPGHEGTQYF. The DNA for the CDR3 is TGTGCCAGCAGTCCGGGACACGAAGGGACCCAGTACTTC. Full variable domain (missing parts from reference TRBV28 and TRBJ2-5): DVKVTQSSRYLVKRTGEKVFLECVQDMDHENMFWYRQDPGLGLRLIYFSYDVKMKEKGDIPEGYSVSREKKERFSLILESASTNQTSMYLCASSPGHEGTQYFGPGTRLLVL.

The V gene is TRBV24-1, the J gene TRBJ1-1, with 7 bases fitting TRBD1. In germline, CDR1 is KGHDR, CDR2 SFDVKD. The junction had 11 bases not matched to a gene; V was cut back by 3 bases and J by 11 bases. The CDR3 totals 14 residues. The DNA of the CDR3 is TGTGCCACCAGTGATCCCTCCGGACAGGAAGGGGCTTTCTTT. Its translation: CATSDPSGQEGAFF.

The rearrangement links TRBV19 to TRBJ2-1; D remains ambiguous. The V gene lost 7 bases and the J gene lost 7 bases, with 14 bases spanning the gap. Germline V gene lookup returns CDR1 LNHDA and CDR2 SQIVND (reference sequence). There are 13 residues in the CDR3. For the CDR3, the DNA is TGTGCCAGTATGGGCTATCAAATAAATGAGCAGTTCTTC. It yields the protein CASMGYQINEQFF.

The chain couples TRBV6-6 to TRBJ1-5, with a possible D match to TRBD1 (6 bases). V gave up 5 bases and J gave up 3 bases, with 14 bases separating them. The length of the CDR3 is 15 residues. Germline V gene sequence: CDR1 MNHNY, CDR2 SVGAGI (reference sequence). The CDR3 sequence: CASSSQGFANQPQHF. The CDR3 region has the DNA TGTGCCAGCAGTAGCCAGGGGTTCGCCAATCAGCCCCAGCATTTT.

The chain joins TRBV2 to TRBJ2-3; possibly TRBD1 for D (6 bases). Germline assignment: CDR1 SNHLY and CDR2 FYNNEI. V was cut by 4 bases and J by 2 bases, with 10 bases left in between. The CDR3 is made up of 14 amino acids. CDR3: CASSVDSDTDTQYF. The CDR3 nucleotides are TGTGCCAGCAGTGTGGACAGTGACACAGATACGCAGTATTTT. Looking up the rest from reference TRBV2 and TRBJ2-3 gives the full variable domain: EPEVTQTPSHQVTQMGQEVILRCVPISNHLYFYWYRQILGQKVEFLVSFYNNEISEKSEIFDDQFSVERPDGSNFTLKIRSTKLEDSAMYFCASSVDSDTDTQYFGPGTRLTVL.

The rearrangement links TRBV15 to TRBJ2-7, with D unresolved. This CDR3 has 15 amino acids. V was pared by 0 bases and J by 2 bases, with 11 bases between. Germline CDR1 is LNHNV and CDR2 is YYDKDF (reference sequence). The CDR3, as DNA: TGTGCCACCAGCAGAGAAGGAGTCACAACCTACGAGCAGTACTTC. It is translated as CATSREGVTTYEQYF. The full variable domain, in which reference TRBV15 and TRBJ2-7 provide the parts outside the CDR3, is DAMVIQNPRYQVTQFGKPVTLSCSQTLNHNVMYWYQQKSSQAPKLLFHYYDKDFNNEADTPDNFQSRRPNTSFCFLDIRSPGLGDTAMYLCATSREGVTTYEQYFGPGTRLTVT.

CDR3 coding DNA: TGTGCCAGCAGCGAAACAGGGGGCGCCTACGAGCAGTACTTC. This gives the protein CASSETGGAYEQYF. V and J are TRBV5-6 and TRBJ2-7; 9 bases agree with TRBD1. V was pared by 4 bases and J by 2 bases, with 4 bases of the junction left unmatched. The CDR3 runs to 14 residues. CDR1 is SGHDT and CDR2 is YYEEEE in the germline V gene.

The rearrangement uses TRBV19 and TRBJ1-6, with a tentative D call TRBD1 (6 bases). The CDR3 is made up of 18 amino acids. Trimming stripped 5 bases from V and 1 base from J, with 18 bases between. Germline V gives CDR1 LNHDA, CDR2 SQIVND (reference sequence). In DNA form, the CDR3 reads TGTGCCAGTAGTCCTCCCCAGAACAGGGAGTCCTATAATTCACCCCTCCACTTT. The encoded protein is CASSPPQNRESYNSPLHF.

The chain has TRBV7-9 and TRBJ1-2; D call uncertain. This CDR3 comprises 14 residues. The V and J ends lost 2 bases and 2 bases respectively, with 9 bases between them. Germline V gene sequence: CDR1 SEHNR, CDR2 FQNEAQ (reference sequence). CDR3 nucleotides: TGTGCCAGCAGCTTATTTTACATGAACTATGGCTACACCTTC. It translates to CASSLFYMNYGYTF.

CDR3 DNA sequence: TGTGCCACCAGCAGTTGGTTGGAGCAGTTAAACACTGAAGCTTTCTTT. Translation: CATSSWLEQLNTEAFF. This chain links TRBV15 with TRBJ1-1; no clear D gene. The CDR3 sequence is 16 residues long. Trimming left V 3 bases short and J 2 bases short, with 16 bases between. Germline lookup yields CDR1 LNHNV and CDR2 YYDKDF (reference sequence).